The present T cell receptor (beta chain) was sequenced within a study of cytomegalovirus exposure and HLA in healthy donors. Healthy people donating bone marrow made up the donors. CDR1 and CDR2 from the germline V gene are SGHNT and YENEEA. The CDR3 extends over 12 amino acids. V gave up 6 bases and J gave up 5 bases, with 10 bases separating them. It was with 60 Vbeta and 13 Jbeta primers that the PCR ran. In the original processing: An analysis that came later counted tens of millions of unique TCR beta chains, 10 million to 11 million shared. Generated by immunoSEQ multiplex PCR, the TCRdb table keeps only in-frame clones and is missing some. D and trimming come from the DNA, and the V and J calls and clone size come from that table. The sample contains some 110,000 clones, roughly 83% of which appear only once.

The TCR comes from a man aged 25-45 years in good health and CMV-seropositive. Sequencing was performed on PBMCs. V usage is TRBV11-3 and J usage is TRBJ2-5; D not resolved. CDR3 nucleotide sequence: TGTGCCAGCAGTGGATCGGAGGAGACCCAGTACTTC. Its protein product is CASSGSEETQYF. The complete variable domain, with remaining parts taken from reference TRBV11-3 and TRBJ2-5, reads EAGVVQSPRYKIIEKKQPVAFWCNPISGHNTLYWYLQNLGQGPELLIRYENEEAVDDSQLPKDRFSAERLKGVDSTLKIQPAELGDSAVYLCASSGSEETQYFGPGTRLLVL.